The source of this T cell receptor beta chain is a study of blood T cell repertoires in COVID-19. Study at large: PBMCs, B-cell-depleted T cells, or T cells were the source of the cDNA or gDNA that made up the material.

The table came from immunoSEQ multiplex PCR; TCRdb's copy has only in-frame clones and leaves some out. The repertoire holds around 330,000 clones, with 75% to 90% as singletons. CDR3 size: 13 residues. The V end lost 6 bases, the J end lost 3 bases, and 15 bases lay between the germline ends. Germline values: CDR1 SQVTM, CDR2 ANQGSEA. This TCR came from a woman between 25 and 40 years old who had been exposed to COVID-19. The chain has TRBV29-1 and TRBJ2-7; D unclear. The material sequenced was PBMCs or T cells enriched from blood (not recorded which). The CDR3 sequence: CSVHPIGLYEQYF. CDR3 nucleotides: TGCAGCGTCCACCCAATCGGTCTCTACGAGCAGTACTTC.